The 9 T cell receptor beta chains below all came from one sample that was sequenced in a study of early T cells in non-severe SARS-CoV-2 infection. TCRdb recomputed calls from the 5' RACE reads with MiXCR, one row per CDR3 protein. The sample consists of 65,000 to 75,000 distinct CDR3 sequences, under 14% of them appearing once. The sequenced material came from whole blood. The receptor set was obtained from an adult who was a healthcare worker with PCR-confirmed SARS-CoV-2 infection or an uninfected control (not recorded which).

There are many counts of this clonotype. V gene TRBV6-2 or TRBV6-3 combines with J gene TRBJ1-1; possibly TRBD1 for D (5 bases). The CDR3 has 16 residues. Germline assignment: CDR1 MNHEY and CDR2 SVGEGT. Trimming took off 4 bases at V and 5 bases at J, with 20 bases between the two ends. This CDR3 reads CASSSRQGGKGTEAFF. Written as DNA, the CDR3 is TGTGCCAGCAGTTCTCGGCAGGGTGGGAAGGGTACTGAAGCTTTCTTT.

This clonotype was observed a handful of times. This sequence joins TRBV12-3 or TRBV12-4 and TRBJ2-3; TRBD2 agrees at 8 bases. Unmatched junction bases numbered 0, after V lost 3 bases and J lost 1 base. This CDR3 region has 14 residues. The CDR3 sequence: CASSLGLGTDTQYF. CDR3 sequence (DNA): TGTGCCAGCAGTTTGGGACTAGGCACAGATACGCAGTATTTT.

J is TRBJ1-3 and V is TRBV18; D remains ambiguous. The CDR3 covers 14 residues. The V gene lost 5 bases and the J gene lost 0 bases, with 8 bases spanning the gap. CDR1 is KGHSH, CDR2 LQKENI, per germline. The CDR3 region has the DNA TGTGCCAGCTCAGCGGATAACTCTGGAAACACCATATATTTT. Translating it yields CASSADNSGNTIYF.

This chain joins TRBV9 and TRBJ2-7; D is possibly TRBD2 (6 bases). V dropped 3 bases and J dropped 11 bases, with 21 bases sitting between them. The V gene's germline CDR1 is SGDLS and CDR2 YYNGEE. The CDR3 is 14 amino acids. CDR3 sequence reads: CASSAYGGVWEEYF. The DNA for the CDR3 is TGTGCCAGCAGCGCCTATGGGGGAGTATGGGAGGAGTACTTC. The whole variable domain, remainder taken from reference TRBV9 and TRBJ2-7, is DSGVTQTPKHLITATGQRVTLRCSPRSGDLSVYWYQQSLDQGLQFLIQYYNGEERAKGNILERFSAQQFPDLHSELNLSSLELGDSALYFCASSAYGGVWEEYFGPGTRLTVT.

This clonotype has ten or more counts. The chain couples TRBV4-2 to TRBJ2-7; 13 bases are shared with TRBD2. The CDR3 runs to 17 residues. Germline CDR1 and CDR2: LGHNA and YNFKEQ. V trimming: 4 bases; J trimming: 3 bases; junction bases outside the gene matches: 9. CDR3 protein: CASSPRLAGGSDYEQYF. In DNA form, the CDR3 reads TGTGCCAGCAGCCCCCGACTAGCGGGAGGTAGTGACTACGAGCAGTACTTC.

The sample holds a few counts of this clonotype. This chain uses TRBV6-2 or TRBV6-3 with TRBJ2-7, with 8 bases fitting TRBD2. The V segment lost 6 bases and the J segment 0 bases; nucleotides outside the gene matches: 7. The length of the CDR3 is 15 residues. Looked up from germline, CDR1 is MNHEY and CDR2 is SVGEGT. CDR3 loop: CASRMTSVSSYEQYF. CDR3 DNA: TGTGCCAGCAGGATGACTAGCGTGAGCTCCTACGAGCAGTACTTC.

Ten or more counts support this clonotype. The chain has TRBV9 and TRBJ1-6; 8 bases match TRBD1. This CDR3 region has 13 residues. Trimming took 3 bases from V and 11 from J; bases not matched to a gene: 4. Germline V CDR1 and CDR2: SGDLS, YYNGEE. The DNA of the CDR3 is TGTGCCAGCAGCGGACAGGGGAAGCCACCCCTCCACTTT. It codes for CASSGQGKPPLHF.

This clonotype came up many times. This chain connects TRBV20-1 to TRBJ2-1; TRBD2 matches at 8 bases. The CDR3 is made up of 19 amino acids. The germline V gene has CDR1 DFQATT and CDR2 SNEGSKA (reference sequence). The junction had 16 bases not matched to a gene; V was cut back by 0 bases and J by 3 bases. The CDR3, as DNA: TGCAGTGCTAGAGACCTTCTTGCGGGGGGACTTATGAACTACAATGAGCAGTTCTTC. This sequence encodes CSARDLLAGGLMNYNEQFF.

This clonotype was observed many times. The CDR3 here is CASSRLGGPQFF. The CDR3 nucleotides read TGTGCCAGCAGCCGCTTAGGAGGACCACAGTTCTTC. V gene TRBV7-8 combines with J gene TRBJ2-1; weak D call: TRBD2 (5 bases). Germline assignment: CDR1 SGHVS and CDR2 FQNEAQ. V dropped 5 bases and J dropped 13 bases, with 15 bases sitting between them. The CDR3 loop spans 12 amino acids. The complete variable domain, with remaining parts taken from reference TRBV7-8 and TRBJ2-1, reads GAGVSQSPRYKVAKRGQDVALRCDPISGHVSLFWYQQALGQGPEFLTYFQNEAQLDKSGLPSDRFFAERPEGSVSTLKIQRTQQEDSAVYLCASSRLGGPQFFGPGTRLTVL.